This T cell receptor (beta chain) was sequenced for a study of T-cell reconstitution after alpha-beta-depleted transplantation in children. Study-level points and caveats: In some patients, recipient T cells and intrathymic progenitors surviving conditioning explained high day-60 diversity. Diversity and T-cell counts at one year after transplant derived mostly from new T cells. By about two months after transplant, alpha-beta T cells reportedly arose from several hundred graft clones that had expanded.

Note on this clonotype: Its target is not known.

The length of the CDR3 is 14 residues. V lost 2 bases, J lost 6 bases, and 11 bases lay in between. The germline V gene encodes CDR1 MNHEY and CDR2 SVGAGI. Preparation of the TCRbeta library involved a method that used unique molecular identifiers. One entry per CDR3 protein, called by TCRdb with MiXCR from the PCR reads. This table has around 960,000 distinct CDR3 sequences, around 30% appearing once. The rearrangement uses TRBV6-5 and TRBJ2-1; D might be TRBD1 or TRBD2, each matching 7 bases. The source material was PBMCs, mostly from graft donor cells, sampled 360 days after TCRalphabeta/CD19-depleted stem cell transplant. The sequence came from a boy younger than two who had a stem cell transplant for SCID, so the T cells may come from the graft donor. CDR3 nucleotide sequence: TGTGCCAGCAGTTACGGGAGGGGGCCCAATGAGCAGTTCTTC. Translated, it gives CASSYGRGPNEQFF.